This passage covers 31 T cell receptor beta chains from one sample sequenced in a study of blood T cell repertoires in COVID-19. Generated by immunoSEQ multiplex PCR, the TCRdb table keeps only in-frame clones and is missing some. Among around 250,000 clones listed, around 90% were seen once. Sequencing used PBMCs or T cells enriched from blood (not recorded which). Receptors originate from a human donor in a cohort exposed to, infected with or recovered from COVID-19 (not recorded which). The donor label of this sample is uncertain.

CDR3 coding DNA: TGTGCCAGCAGCCCCCACGGCTACGAGCAGTACTTC. It codes for CASSPHGYEQYF. This sequence joins TRBV7-9 and TRBJ2-7; D not resolved. The CDR3 runs to 12 residues. CDR1 is SEHNR, CDR2 FQNEAQ, per germline (reference sequence). Trimming left V 5 bases short and J 3 bases short, with 8 bases between.

The chain employs TRBV6-2 or TRBV6-3 and TRBJ2-7; the D gene is possibly TRBD1 (6 bases). Looked up from germline, CDR1 is MNHEY and CDR2 is SVGEGT. This CDR3 comprises 12 residues. Trimming stripped 0 bases from V and 7 bases from J, with 7 bases between. CDR3 sequence: CASSYSGGEQYF. Here the CDR3 DNA reads TGTGCCAGCAGTTACTCAGGGGGAGAGCAGTACTTC.

This clone has a handful of counts. CDR3 sequence: CASSIGSNRGNTGELFF. The CDR3 DNA sequence: TGTGCCAGCAGCATTGGGAGTAACAGGGGGAACACCGGGGAGCTGTTTTTT. V is TRBV21-1 and J is TRBJ2-2; TRBD1 is the table's D call and was not checked against the DNA. TRBV21-1 is an annotated pseudogene. This CDR3 has 17 residues.

This chain joins TRBV19 and TRBJ1-4, with TRBD1 matching 8 bases. After removal of 6 bases from V and 10 bases from J, the junction contained 7 bases not matched to a gene. This CDR3 contains 13 residues. Germline V CDR1 and CDR2: LNHDA, SQIVND (reference sequence). CDR3 protein: CASSDRGMGKLFF. For the CDR3, the DNA is TGTGCCAGTAGCGACAGGGGAATGGGAAAACTGTTTTTT.

V gene TRBV4-3 combines with J gene TRBJ2-5; 7 bases align to TRBD1. Unmatched junction bases numbered 4, after V lost 8 bases and J lost 1 base. In germline, CDR1 is LGHNA, CDR2 YSLEER. There are 13 residues in the CDR3. The CDR3 nucleotides read TGCGCCAGCTCCAGGGACAGCCAAGAGACCCAGTACTTC. This encodes CASSRDSQETQYF.

The rearrangement links TRBV5-4 to TRBJ1-1, with TRBD1 as a possible D gene (5 bases). V was shortened by 3 bases and J by 0 bases, with 9 bases between the two germline ends. In germline, CDR1 is SGHNT, CDR2 YYREEE (reference sequence). This CDR3 has 14 amino acids. The chain's CDR3 is CASSSPGLNTEAFF. CDR3 nucleotide sequence: TGTGCCAGCAGCTCGCCAGGGTTGAACACTGAAGCTTTCTTT. Looking up the rest from reference TRBV5-4 and TRBJ1-1 gives the full variable domain: ETGVTQSPTHLIKTRGQQVTLRCSSQSGHNTVSWYQQALGQGPQFIFQYYREEENGRGNFPPRFSGLQFPNYSSELNVNALELDDSALYLCASSSPGLNTEAFFGQGTRLTVV.

The sample holds one count of this clone. At the DNA level, this CDR3 is encoded by other sequences in the same sample as well. This chain links TRBV7-3 with TRBJ2-7; D possibly corresponds to TRBD1 (6 bases). Trimming took 5 bases from V and 1 from J, leaving 9 bases between them. CDR3 length: 13 residues. CDR1 is SGHTA and CDR2 is FQGTGA in the germline V gene. CDR3 sequence reads: CASSTGHSYEQYF. In DNA form, the CDR3 reads TGTGCCAGCAGCACGGGACATTCCTACGAGCAGTACTTC.

V usage is TRBV4-1 and J usage is TRBJ1-1; the match to TRBD1 covers 7 bases. The CDR3 is 14 residues long. After removal of 4 bases from V and 4 bases from J, the junction contained 6 bases not matched to a gene. Germline assignment: CDR1 MGHRA and CDR2 YSYEKL. The DNA for the CDR3 is TGCGCCAGCAGCCCCCCCGGACAGGCCACTGAAGCTTTCTTT. Translated, it gives CASSPPGQATEAFF.

The J gene is TRBJ1-6, the V gene TRBV14, with D unresolved. Deletions cut 0 bases from V and 5 bases from J, with 14 bases between. The CDR3 is made up of 17 amino acids. Germline CDR1 reads SGHDN; CDR2 reads FVKESK. The CDR3 sequence is CASSQERIRGHNSPLHF. DNA of the CDR3: TGTGCCAGCAGCCAAGAACGCATCCGAGGGCATAATTCACCCCTCCACTTT.

J is TRBJ1-1 and V is TRBV29-1; no definite D call. The germline V gene has CDR1 SQVTM and CDR2 ANQGSEA. The CDR3 sequence is 12 residues long. V was pared by 7 bases and J by 1 base, with 10 bases between. CDR3 in amino acids: CSATTPNTEAFF. The CDR3 DNA follows: TGCAGCGCGACGACACCGAACACTGAAGCTTTCTTT.

The gene calls are TRBV5-1 and TRBJ1-1; D gene uncertain. V gave up 4 bases and J gave up 1 base, with 17 bases separating them. The CDR3 is 16 amino acids. Looked up from germline, CDR1 is SGHRS and CDR2 is YFSETQ. The CDR3 DNA is TGCGCCAGCAGCCCGAGTCCCGGACTTACGAACACTGAAGCTTTCTTT. It translates to CASSPSPGLTNTEAFF.

This chain's CDR3 is CASSSQGAWNEQFF. The CDR3 DNA is TGCGCCAGCAGCTCGCAGGGGGCATGGAATGAGCAGTTCTTC. V usage is TRBV5-1 and J usage is TRBJ2-1, with 8 bases matching TRBD1. Per the germline V gene, CDR1 is SGHRS and CDR2 is YFSETQ. J lost 7 bases, V lost 3 bases, and 6 bases had no gene match. This CDR3 is 14 amino acids long.

The gene calls are TRBV27 and TRBJ2-2; TRBD1 agrees at 9 bases. V lost 6 bases to trimming and J lost 3 bases; unmatched junction nucleotides: 2. The germline CDR1 and CDR2 sequences are MNHEY and SMNVEV (reference sequence). The CDR3 spans 14 residues. CDR3 coding DNA: TGTGCCAGCAGAGGGACAGGGCACACCGGGGAGCTGTTTTTT. It translates to CASRGTGHTGELFF.

The CDR3 region has the DNA TGCAGCGTACATGGGAGATTCGCAGATACGCAGTATTTT. Encoded protein: CSVHGRFADTQYF. The chain uses TRBV29-1 and TRBJ2-3; a possible D gene is TRBD2 (5 bases). The CDR3 covers 13 residues. Per germline, CDR1 SQVTM and CDR2 ANQGSEA. The V end was cut by 6 bases, the J end by 4 bases, with 14 bases between.

The V gene is TRBV7-9, the J gene TRBJ2-2; TRBD2 is a possible D gene (6 bases). The V gene lost 5 bases and the J gene lost 4 bases, with 14 bases spanning the gap. The CDR3 consists of 15 residues. CDR1 is SEHNR and CDR2 is FQNEAQ in the germline V gene (reference sequence). As DNA, the CDR3 is TGTGCCAGCAGCCGGGACTCAGCGAGCACCGGGGAGCTGTTTTTT. Translated: CASSRDSASTGELFF.

The chain links TRBV9 to TRBJ2-7; 11 positions agree with TRBD2. CDR3 length: 14 residues. Looked up from germline, CDR1 is SGDLS and CDR2 is YYNGEE. V gave up 4 bases and J gave up 3 bases; unmatched junction bases: 3. DNA for the CDR3: TGTGCCAGCAGCCCCGGGACTAGCGGCTACGAGCAGTACTTC. Encoded protein: CASSPGTSGYEQYF.

The V and J genes are TRBV7-9 and TRBJ2-7; 8 bases map to TRBD1. Germline CDR1 reads SEHNR; CDR2 reads FQNEAQ (reference sequence). V lost 3 bases and J lost 7; bases outside the gene matches: 11. CDR3 length: 15 amino acids. CDR3 amino acids: CASSFRGTGVWEQYF. The DNA for the CDR3 is TGTGCCAGCAGCTTTCGAGGGACAGGAGTCTGGGAGCAGTACTTC. Full variable domain (remainder filled in from reference TRBV7-9 and TRBJ2-7): DTGVSQNPRHKITKRGQNVTFRCDPISEHNRLYWYRQTLGQGPEFLTYFQNEAQLEKSRLLSDRFSAERPKGSFSTLEIQRTEQGDSAMYLCASSFRGTGVWEQYFGPGTRLTVT.

The V gene is TRBV29-1, the J gene TRBJ2-7; 7 bases agree with TRBD2. CDR1 SQVTM and CDR2 ANQGSEA come from the germline V gene. The CDR3 runs to 11 residues. V shed 7 bases and J 5 bases; nucleotides not matched to a gene: 5. CDR3 residues: CSARREHEQYF. The CDR3 DNA reads TGCAGCGCCCGGCGGGAGCACGAGCAGTACTTC.

The chain carries TRBV28 and TRBJ2-2; 9 nucleotides line up with TRBD1. CDR3 length: 15 amino acids. Germline values: CDR1 MDHEN, CDR2 SYDVKM. The ends lost 7 bases at V and 2 bases at J; junction bases unmatched: 5. CDR3 DNA sequence: TGTGCCAGCAAGGGGACAGGGATTAACACCGGGGAGCTGTTTTTT. Protein sequence: CASKGTGINTGELFF.

A single count supports this clone. The chain links TRBV6-5 to TRBJ1-2; no clear D. Looked up from germline, CDR1 is MNHEY and CDR2 is SVGAGI. V lost 0 bases and J 2 bases, leaving 10 bases between the germline ends. This CDR3 spans 15 amino acids. DNA for the CDR3: TGTGCCAGCAGTTACTCCCAGATTGCCAACTATGGCTACACCTTC. This gives the protein CASSYSQIANYGYTF.

This chain's CDR3 is CASSKRVTQPQHF. As DNA, the CDR3 is TGTGCCAGCAGTAAGAGGGTCACTCAGCCCCAGCATTTT. The V call is TRBV27, the J call TRBJ1-5, with D uncertain. Between the trimmed V and J ends, which lost 5 bases and 6 bases, there was a span of 11 bases. The CDR3 contains 13 residues. The germline CDR1 and CDR2 sequences are MNHEY and SMNVEV (reference sequence).

V is TRBV2 and J is TRBJ1-4; TRBD1 matches at 8 bases. The V gene's germline CDR1 is SNHLY and CDR2 FYNNEI. V gave up 6 bases and J gave up 7 bases; unmatched junction bases: 4. The CDR3 length is 13 residues. In nucleotides, the CDR3 is TGTGCCAGCAGGACAGGGGCCGTTGAAAAACTGTTTTTT. Its protein is CASRTGAVEKLFF.

The genes are TRBV18 and TRBJ1-1, with D possibly matching TRBD1 (5 bases). The germline V gene encodes CDR1 KGHSH and CDR2 LQKENI. This CDR3 region has 13 residues. Trimming shortened V by 3 bases and J by 0 bases, and 5 bases separated the two germline ends. This CDR3 reads CASSPTVNTEAFF. The CDR3 DNA reads as TGTGCCAGCTCACCGACAGTGAACACTGAAGCTTTCTTT. Filled out from reference TRBV18 and TRBJ1-1, the complete variable domain reads NAGVMQNPRHLVRRRGQEARLRCSPMKGHSHVYWYRQLPEEGLKFMVYLQKENIIDESGMPKERFSAEFPKEGPSILRIQQVVRGDSAAYFCASSPTVNTEAFFGQGTRLTVV.

The CDR3 loop is CASSNVGESTEAFF. CDR3 coding DNA: TGTGCCAGCAGCAATGTAGGAGAATCCACTGAAGCTTTCTTT. V usage is TRBV6-2 or TRBV6-3 and J usage is TRBJ1-1; D is uncertain. The CDR3 has 14 amino acids. With 6 bases removed from V and 4 bases from J, the gap between germline ends came to 15 bases. Germline CDR1 MNHEY, CDR2 SVGEGT.

This sequence joins TRBV30 and TRBJ1-5; D might be TRBD1 (6 bases). Trimming removed 3 bases from V and 5 bases from J, with 17 bases in between. This CDR3 is 15 amino acids long. In germline, CDR1 is GTSNPN, CDR2 SVGIG (reference sequence). CDR3 loop: CAWSSLGQLDQPQHF. CDR3 DNA: TGTGCCTGGAGCTCCTTAGGACAGCTTGATCAGCCCCAGCATTTT.

This chain links TRBV7-9 with TRBJ1-3; D is ambiguous. The CDR3 spans 16 residues. V lost 4 bases and J 0 bases, leaving 13 bases between the germline ends. The V gene's germline CDR1 is SEHNR and CDR2 FQNEAQ (reference sequence). The CDR3 region is CASSYTLRLSGNTIYF. The CDR3 DNA reads as TGTGCCAGCAGCTACACCCTGAGACTCTCTGGAAACACCATATATTTT.

Only a few counts were recorded for this clone. CDR3 sequence reads: CASSRSGGSTDTQYF. The CDR3, as DNA: TGTGCCAGCAGCCGTAGCGGGGGGAGCACAGATACGCAGTATTTT. The chain uses TRBV7-3 and TRBJ2-3; 10 bases map to TRBD2. The CDR3 totals 15 residues. Germline V CDR1 and CDR2: SGHTA, FQGTGA. V was clipped by 5 bases and J by 0 bases; unmatched bases: 2.

This chain links TRBV24-1 with TRBJ1-2; 7 nucleotides agree with TRBD1. The CDR3 is 14 amino acids. Germline CDR1 is KGHDR and CDR2 is SFDVKD. With 4 bases clipped from V and 1 base from J, the junction kept 2 bases outside the gene matches. This CDR3 is CATSETGRNYGYTF. CDR3 coding DNA: TGTGCCACCAGTGAGACAGGGCGTAACTATGGCTACACCTTC.

The rearrangement joins TRBV19 to TRBJ1-5; no firm D call. Germline CDR1 reads LNHDA; CDR2 reads SQIVND (reference sequence). The CDR3 length is 13 residues. Trimming cost V 9 bases and J 0 bases, with 9 bases left between them. The CDR3 sequence is CASELHSNQPQHF. The CDR3 bases are TGTGCCAGCGAATTACATAGCAATCAGCCCCAGCATTTT.

This clone turned up a few times. The V gene is TRBV6-5, the J gene TRBJ1-1; 7 nucleotides line up with TRBD1. The CDR3 has 13 amino acids. V lost 8 bases and J lost 5; bases outside the gene matches: 8. Germline values: CDR1 MNHEY, CDR2 SVGAGI. The CDR3 is CASPDRVKTEAFF. CDR3 nucleotides: TGTGCCAGCCCCGACAGGGTCAAAACTGAAGCTTTCTTT.

This clone was picked up a small number of times. V and J are TRBV7-6 and TRBJ2-2; 12 bases align to TRBD2. The V gene's germline CDR1 is SGHVS and CDR2 FNYEAQ. The CDR3 is 19 amino acids. The V gene end was trimmed by 0 bases and the J gene end by 5 bases; junction bases not matched to a gene: 10. The CDR3, as DNA: TGTGCCAGCAGCTTAGCACCTAGCGGGGGGGCTTCGAGGACCGGGGAGCTGTTTTTT. Amino acids: CASSLAPSGGASRTGELFF.